What follows are 16 T cell receptor beta chains derived from one specimen sequenced in a study of cytomegalovirus exposure and HLA in healthy donors. PCR amplification relied on 60 Vbeta primers (plus 13 Jbeta primers). Profiled with immunoSEQ multiplex PCR; TCRdb holds only in-frame clones, not every one. The data hold about 130,000 clones, with around 73% observed a single time. Sample: PBMCs. The receptors here all came from a female donor in good health and CMV-seronegative.

The chain recombines TRBV9 with TRBJ2-3, with 7 bases that match TRBD2. Germline CDR1 SGDLS, CDR2 YYNGEE. Trimming took 4 bases from V and 5 from J; bases not matched to a gene: 10. The CDR3 spans 15 residues. The CDR3 DNA reads TGTGCCAGCAGCCAGCGGAGCGGGGAAGGAGATACGCAGTATTTT. Its protein product is CASSQRSGEGDTQYF.

The chain is built from TRBV7-9 and TRBJ1-1; the match to TRBD1 covers 7 bases. The germline gives CDR1 SEHNR, CDR2 FQNEAQ (reference sequence). Unmatched junction bases numbered 8, after V lost 4 bases and J lost 0 bases. The CDR3 has 16 amino acids. The CDR3 region is CASSSDRAPMNTEAFF. The DNA for the CDR3 is TGTGCCAGCAGCTCCGACAGGGCCCCCATGAACACTGAAGCTTTCTTT.

This clone was found a few times. The rearrangement joins TRBV6-5 to TRBJ1-2; D is ambiguous. CDR3 length equals 13 residues. Trimming removed 2 bases at V and 2 bases at J, with 6 bases between. CDR1 and CDR2 from the germline V gene are MNHEY and SVGAGI. DNA of the CDR3: TGTGCCAGCAGTTACGGGCAGAACTATGGCTACACCTTC. Translation: CASSYGQNYGYTF.

J is TRBJ2-3 and V is TRBV5-1; D perhaps matches TRBD1 (5 bases). Trimming stripped 3 bases from V and 2 bases from J, with 10 bases between. Looked up from germline, CDR1 is SGHRS and CDR2 is YFSETQ. CDR3 length: 14 amino acids. This chain's CDR3 is CASSSKTATDTQYF. In DNA form, the CDR3 reads TGCGCCAGCAGCTCGAAGACAGCCACAGATACGCAGTATTTT.

This chain connects TRBV30 to TRBJ1-1, with TRBD1 matching over 7 bases. Looked up from germline, CDR1 is GTSNPN and CDR2 is SVGIG (reference sequence). V shed 4 bases, J shed 7 bases, and the junction held 9 bases outside the gene matches. The CDR3 is 13 residues long. In DNA, the CDR3 is TGTGCCTGGAAAGACAGGGCGGGGATTGAAGCTTTCTTT. This codes for CAWKDRAGIEAFF.

The genes are TRBV25-1 and TRBJ2-2; D remains unclear. V was cut by 6 bases and J by 7 bases, with 12 bases left in between. Germline assignment: CDR1 MGHDK and CDR2 SYGVNS. This CDR3 is built from 13 residues. The CDR3 sequence: CASRKELGGELFF. The DNA of the CDR3 is TGTGCCAGCAGGAAGGAGCTCGGCGGGGAGCTGTTTTTT.

The rearrangement links TRBV7-6 to TRBJ2-2, with a possible D match to TRBD2 (5 bases). CDR3 size: 14 residues. Trimming took off 3 bases at V and 5 bases at J, with 10 bases between the two ends. CDR1 is SGHVS and CDR2 is FNYEAQ in the germline V gene. The CDR3 is CASSFWTGTGELFF. The CDR3 DNA is TGTGCCAGCAGCTTCTGGACGGGGACCGGGGAGCTGTTTTTT.

The chain links TRBV6-5 to TRBJ1-1; D not certain. Trimming left V 5 bases short and J 3 bases short, with 10 bases between. CDR1 MNHEY and CDR2 SVGAGI come from the germline V gene. This CDR3 contains 13 residues. Here the CDR3 DNA reads TGTGCCAGCAGTGAAGACTCCTACACTGAAGCTTTCTTT. Translating gives CASSEDSYTEAFF.

This rearrangement joins TRBV28 to TRBJ1-4; possible D gene TRBD1, 5 bases. Deletions cut 3 bases from V and 6 bases from J, with 11 bases between. There are 14 residues in the CDR3. Looked up from germline, CDR1 is MDHEN and CDR2 is SYDVKM. The CDR3 nucleotides are TGTGCCAGCAGTTTCGTGTCGGGGGATGAAAAACTGTTTTTT. Its protein is CASSFVSGDEKLFF.

The chain has TRBV7-2 and TRBJ2-1; D call uncertain. This CDR3 is built from 13 residues. Germline V lookup: CDR1 SGHTA, CDR2 FQGNSA. With 5 bases removed from V and 8 bases from J, the gap between germline ends came to 13 bases. CDR3 DNA sequence: TGTGCCAGCAGCCCCCGGAGCTTCGATGAGCAGTTCTTC. It specifies CASSPRSFDEQFF.

This clone was detected once. The chain has TRBV28 and TRBJ2-2; 9 bases align to TRBD1. The germline gives CDR1 MDHEN, CDR2 SYDVKM. The CDR3 is made up of 15 amino acids. J was trimmed by 6 bases and V by 6 bases; bases with no gene match: 8. CDR3 residues: CASSQNRGRAGELFF. CDR3 sequence (DNA): TGTGCCAGCAGCCAAAACAGGGGGCGGGCCGGGGAGCTGTTTTTT.

This clone was seen only once. The gene calls are TRBV19 and TRBJ2-3, with 10 bases lining up with TRBD2. The V and J ends lost 4 bases and 7 bases, in that order; junction bases with no gene match: 17. The CDR3 has 18 amino acids. Germline V gene sequence: CDR1 LNHDA, CDR2 SQIVND (reference sequence). CDR3 DNA sequence: TGTGCCAGTAGTAAGGAGGGACTAGCGCACCCTGCTTCGAATACGCAGTATTTT. Its protein product is CASSKEGLAHPASNTQYF.

The genes are TRBV28 and TRBJ2-1; the match to TRBD2 covers 13 bases. This CDR3 has 20 amino acids. Germline assignment: CDR1 MDHEN and CDR2 SYDVKM. Trimming removed 5 bases from V and 4 bases from J; junction bases left unmatched: 17. The CDR3 DNA is TGTGCCAGCAGTCCCCCAGGCACCACTAGCGGGAGGGGGGGTTACAATGAGCAGTTCTTC. Amino acids: CASSPPGTTSGRGGYNEQFF.

This clone has only a few counts. The V call is TRBV28, the J call TRBJ1-5; 9 bases are a match to TRBD1. Germline V CDR1 and CDR2: MDHEN, SYDVKM. The J segment lost 3 bases and the V segment lost 3 bases, leaving 12 bases of the junction unmatched. This CDR3 comprises 18 residues. Written as DNA, the CDR3 is TGTGCCAGCAGTTTTGGGGGACAGGGAGGTTTTGTCAATCAGCCCCAGCATTTT. This sequence encodes CASSFGGQGGFVNQPQHF.

The chain has TRBV2 and TRBJ2-5; no firm D call. Germline values: CDR1 SNHLY, CDR2 FYNNEI. The CDR3 consists of 13 residues. Trimming cost V 3 bases and J 2 bases, with 7 bases left between them. For the CDR3, the DNA is TGTGCCAGCAGTGAGGTACAGCAAGAGACCCAGTACTTC. Its translation is CASSEVQQETQYF.

This chain connects TRBV10-2 to TRBJ2-2; D may be TRBD2 (5 bases). The CDR3 spans 14 residues. From germline, CDR1 is WSHSY and CDR2 SAAADI. The V gene lost 6 bases and the J gene lost 1 base, with 9 bases spanning the gap. As DNA, the CDR3 is TGCGCCAGCAGCCGGGATCGGAACACCGGGGAGCTGTTTTTT. It translates to CASSRDRNTGELFF.